Listed below are T cell receptor beta chains from one sample, sequenced in a study of blood T cell repertoires in COVID-19. The assay was immunoSEQ multiplex PCR, and TCRdb's table has in-frame clones only and misses some. The table records about 150,000 clones, about 89% of them present only once. Sequenced sample: peripheral blood. The receptors derive from a man aged 60 to 69 with active or convalescent COVID-19. Each CDR3 is given with its conserved first and last residue. Fields, in order: clone size, D gene, V gene, J gene, CDR3 DNA, CDR3 protein. D genes are given only for firm matches. Clone size is stated in some rows and not others, as once, few, many or a class when expanded.

clone_size: .; d_call: TRBD2; v_call: TRBV7-3; j_call: TRBJ2-1; cdr3_nt: TGTGCCAGCAGCTCCCTAGCGGGCTCCTACAATGAGCAGTTCTTC; cdr3_aa: CASSSLAGSYNEQFF
clone_size: .; d_call: .; v_call: TRBV12-3/TRBV12-4; j_call: TRBJ2-7; cdr3_nt: TGTGCCAGCAGTTTGGCGGGACCGTACGAGCAGTACTTC; cdr3_aa: CASSLAGPYEQYF
clone_size: .; d_call: .; v_call: TRBV9; j_call: TRBJ2-1; cdr3_nt: TGTGCCAGCAGCGTAACAGGGTACAATGAGCAGTTCTTC; cdr3_aa: CASSVTGYNEQFF
clone_size: .; d_call: TRBD1; v_call: TRBV7-2; j_call: TRBJ1-2; cdr3_nt: TGTGCCAGCAGCTTAGACGGCAGGGGGTATGGCTACACCTTC; cdr3_aa: CASSLDGRGYGYTF
clone_size: .; d_call: .; v_call: TRBV4-3; j_call: TRBJ2-3; cdr3_nt: .; cdr3_aa: CASSQEVAGGALAYF
clone_size: .; d_call: TRBD2; v_call: TRBV27; j_call: TRBJ2-7; cdr3_nt: TGTGCCAGCAGGACTAGCGGGAACCCCTACGAGCAGTACTTC; cdr3_aa: CASRTSGNPYEQYF
clone_size: .; d_call: TRBD2; v_call: TRBV9; j_call: TRBJ2-1; cdr3_nt: TGTGCCAGCAGCGTAGATGCGGGGGTCTCCTACAATGAGCAGTTCTTC; cdr3_aa: CASSVDAGVSYNEQFF
clone_size: .; d_call: .; v_call: TRBV28; j_call: TRBJ2-1; cdr3_nt: TGTGCCAGCCTGAGGAGTTCGCCCTACAATGAGCAGTTCTTC; cdr3_aa: CASLRSSPYNEQFF
clone_size: .; d_call: .; v_call: TRBV7-2; j_call: TRBJ2-1; cdr3_nt: TGTGCCAGCAGCTTAAGGACTCTCTACAATGAGCAGTTCTTC; cdr3_aa: CASSLRTLYNEQFF
clone_size: .; d_call: .; v_call: TRBV30; j_call: TRBJ2-1; cdr3_nt: TGTGCCTGGACCTCTCAGGCGGGCCAGGTGCAGTTCTTC; cdr3_aa: CAWTSQAGQVQFF
clone_size: .; d_call: .; v_call: TRBV2; j_call: TRBJ1-2; cdr3_nt: TGTGCCAGCAGTGATCACAGTAGATATGGCTACACCTTC; cdr3_aa: CASSDHSRYGYTF
clone_size: .; d_call: .; v_call: TRBV24-1; j_call: TRBJ2-7; cdr3_nt: TGTGCCACCAGTGATTTGGCAGGGGTCGAGCAGTACTTC; cdr3_aa: CATSDLAGVEQYF
clone_size: .; d_call: .; v_call: TRBV18; j_call: TRBJ2-1; cdr3_nt: TGTGCCAGCTCACCAGGGAGGGGGGGTCTCCCCTACAATGAGCAGTTCTTC; cdr3_aa: CASSPGRGGLPYNEQFF
clone_size: .; d_call: .; v_call: TRBV7-2; j_call: TRBJ2-3; cdr3_nt: TGTGCCAGCAGCTTAGTATCTGCCGGGATCAGCGGCAGGGATACGCAGTATTTT; cdr3_aa: CASSLVSAGISGRDTQYF
clone_size: .; d_call: TRBD1; v_call: TRBV6-5; j_call: TRBJ1-2; cdr3_nt: TGTGCCAGCAGGAAGACAGGGTTGGATGGCTACACCTTC; cdr3_aa: CASRKTGLDGYTF
clone_size: .; d_call: .; v_call: TRBV30; j_call: TRBJ1-1; cdr3_nt: TGTGCCTGGAGTTACACACGTTACCGCACTGAAGCTTTCTTT; cdr3_aa: CAWSYTRYRTEAFF
clone_size: .; d_call: .; v_call: TRBV18; j_call: TRBJ2-2; cdr3_nt: TGTGCCAGCTCACCGCGGCTCGAACCTACCGGGGAGCTGTTTTTT; cdr3_aa: CASSPRLEPTGELFF
clone_size: .; d_call: .; v_call: TRBV21-1; j_call: TRBJ1-1; cdr3_nt: TGTGCCAGCCAAAAGGATCCACGGGACAGGGGGGGCGCTGAAGCTTTCTTT; cdr3_aa: CASQKDPRDRGGAEAFF
clone_size: .; d_call: .; v_call: TRBV24-1; j_call: TRBJ1-5; cdr3_nt: TGTGCCACCAGTGATTCCTCGGGGAGGCGGCCCCAGCATTTT; cdr3_aa: CATSDSSGRRPQHF
clone_size: .; d_call: .; v_call: TRBV28; j_call: TRBJ2-5; cdr3_nt: TGTGCCAGCAATATCGGGGGTGGAGAGACCCAGTACTTC; cdr3_aa: CASNIGGGETQYF
clone_size: .; d_call: TRBD1; v_call: TRBV19; j_call: TRBJ1-5; cdr3_nt: TGTGCCAGTAGTACCACAGGGGTAGGCAATCAGCCCCAGCATTTT; cdr3_aa: CASSTTGVGNQPQHF
clone_size: .; d_call: .; v_call: TRBV7-3; j_call: TRBJ2-3; cdr3_nt: TGTGCCAGCAGCCCCAGCGGGTACATGCAGTATTTT; cdr3_aa: CASSPSGYMQYF
clone_size: once; d_call: .; v_call: TRBV9; j_call: TRBJ1-2; cdr3_nt: TGTGCCAGCAGCGGCTCAGTAAGGGGATCCGATTATGGCTACACCTTC; cdr3_aa: CASSGSVRGSDYGYTF
clone_size: .; d_call: TRBD2; v_call: TRBV7-2; j_call: TRBJ2-3; cdr3_nt: TGTGCCAGCAGCTTAGCATCCGCGGGAGCCGGCACAGATACGCAGTATTTT; cdr3_aa: CASSLASAGAGTDTQYF
clone_size: .; d_call: .; v_call: TRBV5-1; j_call: TRBJ2-1; cdr3_nt: TGCGCCAGCAGCTTGGACGCAGGAAACAATGAGCAGTTCTTC; cdr3_aa: CASSLDAGNNEQFF
clone_size: .; d_call: TRBD1; v_call: TRBV7-3; j_call: TRBJ2-2; cdr3_nt: TGTGCCAGCAGCACACCCCGGACAGGGGGAGGGACCGGGGAGCTGTTTTTT; cdr3_aa: CASSTPRTGGGTGELFF
clone_size: .; d_call: .; v_call: TRBV3-1/TRBV3-2; j_call: TRBJ1-2; cdr3_nt: TGTGCCAGCAGGACAGCTAACTATGGCTACACCTTC; cdr3_aa: CASRTANYGYTF
clone_size: .; d_call: TRBD1; v_call: TRBV28; j_call: TRBJ1-4; cdr3_nt: TGTGCCAGCAGCCGTACCGGGACAGGAAATGAAAAACTGTTTTTT; cdr3_aa: CASSRTGTGNEKLFF
clone_size: .; d_call: TRBD2; v_call: TRBV9; j_call: TRBJ2-1; cdr3_nt: TGTGCCAGCAGCCCGGGACTAGCGTCCTACAATGAGCAGTTCTTC; cdr3_aa: CASSPGLASYNEQFF
clone_size: .; d_call: TRBD1; v_call: TRBV7-2; j_call: TRBJ2-1; cdr3_nt: TGTGCCAGCAGACTGACAGGGGGCGTGGGTGAGCAGTTCTTC; cdr3_aa: CASRLTGGVGEQFF
clone_size: .; d_call: TRBD2; v_call: TRBV18; j_call: TRBJ2-2; cdr3_nt: TGTGCCAGCTCCGTGGGACTAGCGAACGCGAACACCGGGGAGCTGTTTTTT; cdr3_aa: CASSVGLANANTGELFF
clone_size: .; d_call: .; v_call: TRBV18; j_call: TRBJ2-4; cdr3_nt: TGTGCCAGCTCACCAGGCGGGGTAACCAAAAACATTCAGTACTTC; cdr3_aa: CASSPGGVTKNIQYF
clone_size: .; d_call: .; v_call: TRBV5-1; j_call: TRBJ2-7; cdr3_nt: TGCGCCAGCAGCTTGGCCAGCGCCAGCTACGAGCAGTACTTC; cdr3_aa: CASSLASASYEQYF
clone_size: .; d_call: TRBD2; v_call: TRBV3-1/TRBV3-2; j_call: TRBJ2-7; cdr3_nt: TGTGCCAGCAGCCACACAGCGGGGACCTACGAGCAGTACTTC; cdr3_aa: CASSHTAGTYEQYF
clone_size: .; d_call: TRBD2; v_call: TRBV19; j_call: TRBJ2-1; cdr3_nt: TGTGCCAGTAGGAGTACGGTGACTAGCGGGAGTCCCTACAATGAGCAGTTCTTC; cdr3_aa: CASRSTVTSGSPYNEQFF
clone_size: .; d_call: TRBD1; v_call: TRBV7-9; j_call: TRBJ1-1; cdr3_nt: TGTGCCAGCAGCCCGATAACAGGGGATACTGAAGCTTTCTTT; cdr3_aa: CASSPITGDTEAFF
clone_size: .; d_call: .; v_call: TRBV11-2; j_call: TRBJ2-1; cdr3_nt: TGTGCCAGCAGCTTAGCTAGTGCGGGGAATGAGCAGTTCTTC; cdr3_aa: CASSLASAGNEQFF
clone_size: .; d_call: .; v_call: TRBV11-2; j_call: TRBJ2-3; cdr3_nt: TGTGCCAGCAGCTTAGTGTCAGGGGAAGGGGCAGATACGCAGTATTTT; cdr3_aa: CASSLVSGEGADTQYF
clone_size: .; d_call: .; v_call: TRBV28; j_call: TRBJ1-3; cdr3_nt: TGTGCCATCTTACAGGGCGTAGAATCTGGAAACACCATATATTTT; cdr3_aa: CAILQGVESGNTIYF
clone_size: .; d_call: TRBD2; v_call: TRBV28; j_call: TRBJ2-2; cdr3_nt: TGTGCCAGCAGTTTGCCGGGGGGGTCCCACGGGGAGCTGTTTTTT; cdr3_aa: CASSLPGGSHGELFF
clone_size: .; d_call: TRBD1; v_call: TRBV2; j_call: TRBJ1-4; cdr3_nt: TGTGCCAGCCAGGGGGCGGATGAAAAACTGTTTTTT; cdr3_aa: CASQGADEKLFF
clone_size: .; d_call: TRBD2; v_call: TRBV30; j_call: TRBJ2-1; cdr3_nt: TGTGCCTGGAGTAGAGGGCGGGGGGCCTACAATGAGCAGTTCTTC; cdr3_aa: CAWSRGRGAYNEQFF
clone_size: .; d_call: .; v_call: TRBV24-1; j_call: TRBJ2-3; cdr3_nt: TGTGCCACCAGTGGAGGATATACGCAGTATTTT; cdr3_aa: CATSGGYTQYF
clone_size: .; d_call: TRBD1; v_call: TRBV19; j_call: TRBJ2-1; cdr3_nt: TGTGCCAGTAGAAGACAGGGGGCTAAGAATGAGCAGTTCTTC; cdr3_aa: CASRRQGAKNEQFF
clone_size: .; d_call: TRBD1; v_call: TRBV19; j_call: TRBJ2-3; cdr3_nt: TGTGCCAGTAGTGTGCGACAGGGGGCAGGCACAGATACGCAGTATTTT; cdr3_aa: CASSVRQGAGTDTQYF
clone_size: .; d_call: TRBD2; v_call: TRBV19; j_call: TRBJ2-5; cdr3_nt: TGTGCCAGTAGATACTCGGCTAGCGGGGGGCAAGAGACCCAGTACTTC; cdr3_aa: CASRYSASGGQETQYF